This T cell receptor (beta chain) was profiled in a study of blood T cell repertoires in COVID-19. This CDR3 spans 15 amino acids. Germline V gene lookup returns CDR1 LGHNA and CDR2 YSLEER. With V trimmed by 0 bases and J by 4 bases, 3 bases remained unmatched. The assay was immunoSEQ multiplex PCR, and TCRdb's table has in-frame clones only and misses some. The top ten hold 1.5% to 1.7% of the sample, which has 410,000 or so clones, about 91% seen once. The sample consisted of peripheral blood. The chain couples TRBV4-3 to TRBJ2-1; 7 bases are a match to TRBD2. The sequence was collected from a woman aged 40 to 55 with COVID-19, enrolled during active disease. CDR3 protein: CASSQEGGSYNEQFF. The CDR3 DNA reads TGCGCCAGCAGCCAAGAGGGGGGGTCTTACAATGAGCAGTTCTTC.